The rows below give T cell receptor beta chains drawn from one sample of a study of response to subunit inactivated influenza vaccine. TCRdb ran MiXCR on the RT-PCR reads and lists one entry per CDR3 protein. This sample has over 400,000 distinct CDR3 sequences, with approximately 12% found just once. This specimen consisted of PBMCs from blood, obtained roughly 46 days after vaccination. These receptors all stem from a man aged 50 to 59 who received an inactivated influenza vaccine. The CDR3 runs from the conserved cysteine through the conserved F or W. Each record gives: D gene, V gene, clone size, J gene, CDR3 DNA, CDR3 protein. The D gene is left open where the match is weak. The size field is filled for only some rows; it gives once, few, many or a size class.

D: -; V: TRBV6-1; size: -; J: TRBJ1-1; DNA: TGTGCCAGCAGACCCCCGGGGAACACTGAAGCTTTCTTT; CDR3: CASRPPGNTEAFF
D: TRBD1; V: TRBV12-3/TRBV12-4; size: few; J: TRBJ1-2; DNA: TGTGCCAGCAGCGCCGGGACAGCTAACTATGGCTACACCTTC; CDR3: CASSAGTANYGYTF
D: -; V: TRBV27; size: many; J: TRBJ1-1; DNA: TGTGCCAGCTCCAGTCGGGGGATGGCTTTCTTT; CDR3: CASSSRGMAFF
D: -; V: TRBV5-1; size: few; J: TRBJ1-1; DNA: TGCGCCAGCAGCTTGTATACAGGCCGTGAAGCTTTCTTT; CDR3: CASSLYTGREAFF
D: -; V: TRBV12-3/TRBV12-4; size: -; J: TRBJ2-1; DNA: TGTGCCAGCAGTTTAGTTGGGGGAGTGACCTACAATGAGCAGTTCTTC; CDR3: CASSLVGGVTYNEQFF
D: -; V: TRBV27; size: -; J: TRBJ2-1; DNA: TGTGCCAGCGCCGCCTGGGGTAAAGCCAATGAGCAGTTCTTC; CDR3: CASAAWGKANEQFF
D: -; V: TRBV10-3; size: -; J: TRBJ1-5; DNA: TGTGCCACCGTCGACAACGACAACGCCCAGCATTTT; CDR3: CATVDNDNAQHF
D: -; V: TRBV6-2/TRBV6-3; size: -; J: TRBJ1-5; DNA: TGTGCCAGCAGGGAATCTTTGCGCCCAGGGAGCAATCAGCCCCAGCATTTT; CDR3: CASRESLRPGSNQPQHF
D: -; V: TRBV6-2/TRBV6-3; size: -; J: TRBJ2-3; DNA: TGTGCCAGCAGCACCCAGCGGGTGGGACATCAGATAAAGTCAGATACGCAGTATTTT; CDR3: CASSTQRVGHQIKSDTQYF
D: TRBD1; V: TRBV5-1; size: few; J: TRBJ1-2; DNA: TGCGCCAGCAGCAGGACAGGGGCCAACTATGGCTACACCTTC; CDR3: CASSRTGANYGYTF
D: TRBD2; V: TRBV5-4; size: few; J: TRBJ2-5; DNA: TGTGCCAGCAGCGCTAGCGGAGGGGAGACCCAGTACTTC; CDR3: CASSASGGETQYF
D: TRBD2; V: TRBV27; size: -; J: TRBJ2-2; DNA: TGTGCCAGCAGTCGGCTCCTAGCGGATGCGAACACCGGGGAGCTGTTTTTT; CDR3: CASSRLLADANTGELFF
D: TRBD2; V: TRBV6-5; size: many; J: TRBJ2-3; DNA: TGTGCCAGCAGTTACTCGATGCTGGCGGGAGGCCCAAAAGATACGCAGTATTTT; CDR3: CASSYSMLAGGPKDTQYF
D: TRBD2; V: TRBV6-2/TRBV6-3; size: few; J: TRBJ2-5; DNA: TGTGCCAGCAGTACTATCCTACTAGCGGGGGTCCAAGAGACCCAGTACTTC; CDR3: CASSTILLAGVQETQYF
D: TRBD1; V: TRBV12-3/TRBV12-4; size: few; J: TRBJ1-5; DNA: TGTGCCAGCACCCCCGATCTGAGGGGGCCCAATCAGCCCCAGCATTTT; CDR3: CASTPDLRGPNQPQHF
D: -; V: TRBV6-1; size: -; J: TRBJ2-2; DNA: TGTGCCAGCAGTGAAGCTACAGGTTCTATCACCGGGGAGCTGTTTTTT; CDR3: CASSEATGSITGELFF
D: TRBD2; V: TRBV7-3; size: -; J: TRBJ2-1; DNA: TGTGCCAGCAGCCTAACGGCTAGCGGTTACAATGAGCAGTTCTTC; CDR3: CASSLTASGYNEQFF
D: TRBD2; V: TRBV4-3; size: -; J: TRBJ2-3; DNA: TGCGCCAGCAGCTTTCTAGCGGGAGTGAGCACAGATACGCAGTATTTT; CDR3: CASSFLAGVSTDTQYF
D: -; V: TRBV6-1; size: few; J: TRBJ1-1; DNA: TGTGCCAGCAGACAAGGGGGGAGGACTGAAGCTTTCTTT; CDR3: CASRQGGRTEAFF
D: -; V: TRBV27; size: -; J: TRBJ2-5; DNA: TGTGCCAGCAGTTTACGTCTAGCGAATTGGCAAGAGACCCAGTACTTC; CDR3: CASSLRLANWQETQYF
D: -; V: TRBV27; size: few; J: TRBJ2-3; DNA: TGTGCCAGCACCCAAAGGTGGGCGGGGAGCACAGATACGCAGTATTTT; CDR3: CASTQRWAGSTDTQYF
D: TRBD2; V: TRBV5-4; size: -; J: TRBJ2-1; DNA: TGTGCCAGCAGCCCCGGGACTAGCGGGAGTCCTGAGCAGTTCTTC; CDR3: CASSPGTSGSPEQFF